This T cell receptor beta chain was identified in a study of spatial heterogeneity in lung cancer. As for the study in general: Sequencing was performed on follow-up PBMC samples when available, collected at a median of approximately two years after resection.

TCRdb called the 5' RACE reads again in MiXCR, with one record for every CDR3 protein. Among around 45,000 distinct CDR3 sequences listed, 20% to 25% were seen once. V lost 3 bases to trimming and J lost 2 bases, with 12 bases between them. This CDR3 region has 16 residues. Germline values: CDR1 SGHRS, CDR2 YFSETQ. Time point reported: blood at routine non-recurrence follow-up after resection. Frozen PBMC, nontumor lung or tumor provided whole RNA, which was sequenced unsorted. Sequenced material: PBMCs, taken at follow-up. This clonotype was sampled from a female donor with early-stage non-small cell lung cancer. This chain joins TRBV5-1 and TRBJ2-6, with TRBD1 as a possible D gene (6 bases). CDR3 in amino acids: CASSYAGEAGANVLTF. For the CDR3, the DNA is TGCGCCAGCAGCTACGCAGGGGAAGCTGGGGCCAACGTCCTGACTTTC.